This T cell receptor beta chain was found in a study of cytomegalovirus exposure and HLA in healthy donors. With respect to this clone: The antigen remains unidentified.

General study points: Later findings reportedly placed an Asian-associated ancestry cluster below the approximately 630-donor mean for N-insertions. For most TCR sequences rarity was the rule, although some public TCRs occurred in many donors.

Among the donors, all were healthy bone marrow donors. 13 Jbeta primers and 60 Vbeta primers were used for the PCR. Assay: immunoSEQ multiplex PCR; the TCRdb copy retains only in-frame clones and omits some. The sample records 200,000 or so clones, around 80% being singletons. V shed 8 bases, J shed 1 base, and the junction held 3 bases outside the gene matches. The germline CDR1 and CDR2 sequences are MNHEY and SMNVEV (reference sequence). The CDR3 loop spans 14 amino acids. The sequence derives from a woman aged 18 to 35 in good health and CMV-seropositive. The sample comprised PBMCs. V is TRBV27 and J is TRBJ2-3, with 10 bases that match TRBD2. The CDR3 is CASGLADGTDTQYF. The CDR3 coding sequence is TGTGCCAGCGGACTAGCGGACGGCACAGATACGCAGTATTTT.